This TCR beta chain was documented in a study of blood T cell repertoires in COVID-19. Overall study context: Acute and convalescent COVID-19 samples came from the United States, Italy and Spain. From T cells, B-cell-depleted T cells, or PBMCs came the material, which was cDNA or gDNA.

V was clipped by 3 bases and J by 6 bases, with 7 bases between them. This CDR3 is 12 amino acids long. Looked up from germline, CDR1 is KGHSH and CDR2 is LQKENI. In the authors' workflow: By means of reference gene primer amplification, nucleated cell counts were estimated. Measured with immunoSEQ multiplex PCR; TCRdb has only the in-frame clones, and not every one. V, J and clone size are taken as reported in that table, and D and trimming were inferred from the DNA itself. Of around 250,000 clones in the sample, 90% to 95% were seen once. This clone was observed a single time. Participants' reported clinical history set cohort assignment.

The V and J genes are TRBV18 and TRBJ2-3; D not resolved. Specimen: PBMCs or T cells enriched from blood (not recorded which). The receptor was derived from a human donor in a cohort exposed to, infected with or recovered from COVID-19 (not recorded which). The donor label of this sample is uncertain. The CDR3, as DNA: TGTGCCAGCTCACCCTACGGGGATACGCAGTATTTT. It codes for CASSPYGDTQYF.